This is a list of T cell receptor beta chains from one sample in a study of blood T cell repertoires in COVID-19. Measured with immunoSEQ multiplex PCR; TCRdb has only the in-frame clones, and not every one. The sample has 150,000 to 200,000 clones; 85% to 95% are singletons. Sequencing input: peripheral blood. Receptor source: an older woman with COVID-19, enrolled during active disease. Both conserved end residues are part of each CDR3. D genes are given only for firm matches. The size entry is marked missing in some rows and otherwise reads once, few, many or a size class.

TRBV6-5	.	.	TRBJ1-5	CASGNLGGRDQPQHF	TGTGCCAGCGGAAACCTGGGGGGTCGAGATCAGCCCCAGCATTTT
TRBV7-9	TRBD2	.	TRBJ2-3	CASSLAAGGPYTQYF	TGTGCCAGCAGCTTAGCAGCGGGGGGGCCGTATACGCAGTATTTT
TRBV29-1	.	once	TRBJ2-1	CSVPGAGAASEQFF	TGCAGCGTTCCGGGGGCGGGGGCGGCTAGTGAGCAGTTCTTC
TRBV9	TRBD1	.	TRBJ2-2	CASSPRQGSTGELFF	TGTGCCAGCAGCCCCAGACAGGGCAGCACCGGGGAGCTGTTTTTT
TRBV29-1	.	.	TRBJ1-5	CSVSMGASINQPQHF	TGCAGCGTTTCCATGGGGGCCTCTATCAATCAGCCCCAGCATTTT
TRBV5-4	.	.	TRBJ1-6	CASRNSRGGNNSPLHF	TGTGCCAGCAGAAACTCTAGGGGAGGGAATAATTCACCCCTCCACTTT
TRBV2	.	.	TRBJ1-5	CASSELGGGNQPQHF	TGTGCCAGCAGTGAATTAGGGGGGGGCAATCAGCCCCAGCATTTT
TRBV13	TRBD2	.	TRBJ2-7	CASSSRRASGVYEQYF	TGTGCCAGCAGCTCCCGCCGGGCTAGCGGGGTATACGAGCAGTACTTC
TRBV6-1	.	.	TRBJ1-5	CASSVLWGGGNQPQHF	TGTGCCAGCAGTGTCCTTTGGGGGGGTGGCAATCAGCCCCAGCATTTT
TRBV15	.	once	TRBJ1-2	CATGGARPFLGGYTF	TGTGCCACCGGAGGGGCCAGACCCTTTCTGGGTGGCTACACCTTC